This T cell receptor (beta chain) was found in a study of T-cell memory formation after mild COVID-19. In the study overall: TCR clusters were mostly donor specific.

It was 5'RACE with constant-segment primers that produced the TCR alpha and TCR beta cDNA libraries, which carried sample barcodes and UMIs. TCRdb fed the 5' RACE reads into MiXCR, producing one record per CDR3 protein. The data show about 200,000 distinct CDR3 sequences, around 19% seen once. A word on this clonotype: Its antigen is still unknown.

This CDR3 region has 13 residues. With 6 bases removed from V and 7 bases from J, the gap between germline ends came to 15 bases. Germline assignment: CDR1 MGHDK and CDR2 SYGVNS. Broader study findings: Clones that contracted clustered mainly in CM and EM if CD4+ and in EMRA if CD8+.

The gene calls are TRBV25-1 and TRBJ2-5, with D perhaps matching TRBD1 (5 bases). The receptor's source is an adult woman who had mild COVID-19 (a few samples of this study predate the infection). Cell type and time point are not known. Sequencing input: PBMCs or a T cell subset sorted from them (not recorded which). The CDR3 loop is CASRGPGSATQYF. The CDR3 bases are TGTGCCAGCAGGGGGCCAGGGTCGGCGACCCAGTACTTC.